This TCR beta chain was sequenced during a study of blood T cell repertoires in COVID-19. Study-level background: The study drew acute and convalescent COVID-19 samples from the United States, Italy and Spain. Nucleic acid was either cDNA or gDNA, and it came from T cells, B-cell-depleted T cells, or PBMCs.

The authors' processing: Reference gene primer amplification gave nucleated cell count estimates. Libraries were prepared by immunoSEQ multiplex PCR; TCRdb keeps only in-frame clonotypes and omits some of them. The V and J calls and clone size are taken from that table; D and trimming were inferred from the DNA. The sample includes 210,000 or so clones, roughly four fifths seen only once; the top ten take approximately 5.1%. A single count supports this clone. This CDR3 region has 14 residues. Per the germline V gene, CDR1 is KGHSH and CDR2 is LQKENI. V lost 4 bases to trimming and J lost 6 bases, with 12 bases between them.

Material for sequencing was peripheral blood. This receptor was obtained from a woman in her 70s with active or convalescent COVID-19. This rearrangement joins TRBV18 to TRBJ2-2, with D possibly TRBD1 on 5 matching bases. CDR3 in DNA: TGTGCCAGCTCACGGGGCAGGGCGGCCGGGGAGCTGTTTTTT. Translation gives CASSRGRAAGELFF.